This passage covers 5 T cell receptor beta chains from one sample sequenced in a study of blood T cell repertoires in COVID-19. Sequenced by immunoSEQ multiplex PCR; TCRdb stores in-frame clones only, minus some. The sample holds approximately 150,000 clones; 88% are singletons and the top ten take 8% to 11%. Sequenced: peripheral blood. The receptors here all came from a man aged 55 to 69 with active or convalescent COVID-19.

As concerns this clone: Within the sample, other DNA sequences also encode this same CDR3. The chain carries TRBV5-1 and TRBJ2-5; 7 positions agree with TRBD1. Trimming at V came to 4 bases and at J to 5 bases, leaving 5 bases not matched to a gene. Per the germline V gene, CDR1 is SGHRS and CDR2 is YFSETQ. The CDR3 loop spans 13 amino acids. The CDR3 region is CASSLTGLETQYF. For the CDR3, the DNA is TGCGCCAGCAGCCTGACAGGGTTGGAGACCCAGTACTTC.

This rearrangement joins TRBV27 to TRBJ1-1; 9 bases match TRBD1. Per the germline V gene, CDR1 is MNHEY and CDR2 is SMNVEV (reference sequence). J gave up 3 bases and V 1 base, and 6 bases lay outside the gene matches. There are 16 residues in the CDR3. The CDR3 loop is CASSLWRGQGYTEAFF. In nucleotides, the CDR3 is TGTGCCAGCAGTTTATGGAGGGGACAGGGTTACACTGAAGCTTTCTTT.

The DNA for the CDR3 is TGTGCCAGTAGTATCGGACTTTCCTACGAGCAGTACTTC. This encodes CASSIGLSYEQYF. The chain links TRBV19 to TRBJ2-7, with D possibly matching TRBD2 (5 bases). This CDR3 contains 13 residues. In germline, CDR1 is LNHDA, CDR2 SQIVND (reference sequence). V was pared by 3 bases and J by 1 base, with 7 bases between.

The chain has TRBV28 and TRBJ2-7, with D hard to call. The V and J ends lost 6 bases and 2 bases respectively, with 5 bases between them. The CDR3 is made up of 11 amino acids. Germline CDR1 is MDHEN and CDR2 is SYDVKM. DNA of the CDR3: TGTGCCAGCAGCCTACCCTACGAGCAGTACTTC. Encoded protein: CASSLPYEQYF.

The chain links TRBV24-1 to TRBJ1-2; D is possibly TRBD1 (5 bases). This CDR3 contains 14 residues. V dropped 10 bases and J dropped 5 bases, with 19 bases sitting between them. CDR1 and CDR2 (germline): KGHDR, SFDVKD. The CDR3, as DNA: TGTGCCACATCTGCGGGAGGGACGGTGTATGGCTACACCTTC. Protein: CATSAGGTVYGYTF.